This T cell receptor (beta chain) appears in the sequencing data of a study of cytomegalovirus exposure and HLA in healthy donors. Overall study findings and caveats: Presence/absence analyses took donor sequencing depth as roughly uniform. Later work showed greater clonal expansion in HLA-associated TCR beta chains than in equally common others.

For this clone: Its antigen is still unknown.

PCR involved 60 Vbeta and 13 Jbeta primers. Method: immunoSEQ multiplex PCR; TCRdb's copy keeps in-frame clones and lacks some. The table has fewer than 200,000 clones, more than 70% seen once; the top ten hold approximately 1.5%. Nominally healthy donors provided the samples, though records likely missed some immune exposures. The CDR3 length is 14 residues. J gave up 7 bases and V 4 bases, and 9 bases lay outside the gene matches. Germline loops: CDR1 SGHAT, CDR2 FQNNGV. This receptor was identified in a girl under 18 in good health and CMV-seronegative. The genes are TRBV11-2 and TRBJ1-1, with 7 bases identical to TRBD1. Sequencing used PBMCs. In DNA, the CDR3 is TGTGCCAGCAGCTGCGCACGGACAGGATGTGAAGCTTTCTTT. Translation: CASSCARTGCEAFF.